Listed here are 18 T cell receptor beta chains from one sample, sequenced in a study of beta chain features in type 1 diabetes. Reverse transcribing all isolated RNA meant expressed TCRB transcripts were sequenced. Method: immunoSEQ multiplex PCR; TCRdb's copy keeps in-frame clones and lacks some. Here the sample spans 810,000 or so clones, under 20% being singletons. What was sequenced was naive CD4+ T cells from blood. All receptors derive from a woman younger than 35 in good health.

This clone was found a few times. V usage is TRBV28 and J usage is TRBJ2-7; 8 bases are a match to TRBD2. Per germline, CDR1 MDHEN and CDR2 SYDVKM. The length of the CDR3 is 17 residues. The trim removed 5 bases at V and 2 bases at J, leaving 14 bases unmatched. CDR3: CASSLSPGTSATYEQYF. The CDR3 nucleotides are TGTGCCAGCAGTCTCAGCCCCGGGACTAGTGCCACCTACGAGCAGTACTTC. Full variable domain (rest looked up from reference TRBV28 and TRBJ2-7): DVKVTQSSRYLVKRTGEKVFLECVQDMDHENMFWYRQDPGLGLRLIYFSYDVKMKEKGDIPEGYSVSREKKERFSLILESASTNQTSMYLCASSLSPGTSATYEQYFGPGTRLTVT.

This chain joins TRBV10-3 and TRBJ2-1, with TRBD2 matching 8 bases. The J segment lost 4 bases and the V segment lost 7 bases, leaving 6 bases of the junction unmatched. This CDR3 contains 14 residues. The germline gives CDR1 ENHRY, CDR2 SYGVKD. The CDR3 loop is CAIKSGGPYNEQFF. The CDR3, as DNA: TGTGCCATCAAATCGGGAGGGCCATACAATGAGCAGTTCTTC.

This clone was observed a few times. The chain is built from TRBV7-2 and TRBJ1-1; no clear D. Germline CDR1 SGHTA, CDR2 FQGNSA. The V end was cut by 5 bases, the J end by 7 bases, with 14 bases between. This CDR3 contains 13 residues. CDR3: CASSPESTREAFF. DNA for the CDR3: TGTGCCAGCAGCCCCGAATCGACTCGTGAAGCTTTCTTT.

CDR3 in amino acids: CASSEAKVYNEQFF. The CDR3 DNA reads TGTGCCAGCAGTGAAGCGAAAGTGTACAATGAGCAGTTCTTC. The chain couples TRBV6-1 to TRBJ2-1; D gene uncertain. The CDR3 contains 14 residues. Germline V CDR1 and CDR2: MNHNS, SASEGT. The V end was cut by 0 bases, the J end by 4 bases, with 7 bases between.

This chain uses TRBV19 with TRBJ2-7; TRBD2 agrees at 10 bases. The CDR3 length is 15 residues. Per the germline V gene, CDR1 is LNHDA and CDR2 is SQIVND (reference sequence). After removal of 1 base from V and 3 bases from J, the junction contained 3 bases not matched to a gene. In DNA, the CDR3 is TGTGCCAGTAGTATAGTTTCTAGCGGGAGCTACGAGCAGTACTTC. Amino acids: CASSIVSSGSYEQYF.

This clone appeared once. The V gene is TRBV27, the J gene TRBJ2-1; possible D gene TRBD2, 6 bases. Germline values: CDR1 MNHEY, CDR2 SMNVEV (reference sequence). The CDR3 length is 16 residues. The V gene lost 8 bases and the J gene lost 6 bases, with 23 bases spanning the gap. The CDR3 is CASLGWGTYPSNEQFF. Here the CDR3 DNA reads TGTGCCAGCTTAGGTTGGGGGACTTACCCTTCCAATGAGCAGTTCTTC.

This clone has only a few counts. The chain couples TRBV11-1 to TRBJ2-5; D possibly corresponds to TRBD2 (6 bases). This CDR3 has 13 residues. Germline assignment: CDR1 SGHAT and CDR2 FQDESV (reference sequence). Trimming cost V 4 bases and J 3 bases, with 9 bases left between them. The CDR3 nucleotides read TGTGCCAGCAGCTCCGGGAGAAAAGAGACCCAGTACTTC. It encodes CASSSGRKETQYF.

CDR3 loop: CASSQVGQNTDTQYF. As DNA, the CDR3 is TGTGCCAGCAGCCAAGTCGGTCAAAACACAGATACGCAGTATTTT. This rearrangement joins TRBV14 to TRBJ2-3; no clear D gene. Trimming shortened V by 1 base and J by 2 bases, and 10 bases separated the two germline ends. The germline V gene encodes CDR1 SGHDN and CDR2 FVKESK. This CDR3 has 15 residues.

J is TRBJ2-4 and V is TRBV6-5, with 11 bases that match TRBD2. CDR1 is MNHEY, CDR2 SVGAGI, per germline. V shed 6 bases and J 3 bases; nucleotides not matched to a gene: 4. The CDR3 is 15 amino acids. The CDR3 region has the DNA TGTGCCAGCAGACTTAGCGGGAGGGGCAAAAACATTCAGTACTTC. Amino acid sequence: CASRLSGRGKNIQYF.

This clone was detected only a few times. The gene calls are TRBV5-6 and TRBJ2-7; TRBD1 or TRBD2 may be the D gene (6 bases each). The CDR3 has 14 amino acids. Germline V gene data show CDR1 as SGHDT and CDR2 as YYEEEE. Trimming took off 4 bases at V and 3 bases at J, with 14 bases between the two ends. The CDR3, as DNA: TGTGCCAGCAGCAGGACGGGGGCCAACTACGAGCAGTACTTC. Its translation: CASSRTGANYEQYF. The whole variable domain, filled in from reference TRBV5-6 and TRBJ2-7, reads DAGVTQSPTHLIKTRGQQVTLRCSPKSGHDTVSWYQQALGQGPQFIFQYYEEEERQRGNFPDRFSGHQFPNYSSELNVNALLLGDSALYLCASSRTGANYEQYFGPGTRLTVT.

The chain links TRBV19 to TRBJ2-3; 14 bases map to TRBD2. The trim removed 4 bases at V and 3 bases at J, leaving 6 bases unmatched. CDR3 length: 17 residues. Germline V gene data show CDR1 as LNHDA and CDR2 as SQIVND (reference sequence). The CDR3 here is CASSNHRTSGRTDTQYF. CDR3 coding DNA: TGTGCCAGTAGTAACCATCGGACTAGCGGGAGGACAGATACGCAGTATTTT.

The genes are TRBV7-2 and TRBJ2-2; D not resolved. V gave up 5 bases and J gave up 5 bases, with 6 bases separating them. Looked up from germline, CDR1 is SGHTA and CDR2 is FQGNSA. This CDR3 contains 12 residues. DNA of the CDR3: TGTGCCAGCAGCCATTCTACCGGGGAGCTGTTTTTT. This codes for CASSHSTGELFF.

This clone came up a few times. The rearrangement uses TRBV5-1 and TRBJ2-1; D is uncertain. V shed 8 bases and J shed 0 bases, with 12 bases lying between them. There are 14 residues in the CDR3. The germline CDR1 and CDR2 sequences are SGHRS and YFSETQ. The CDR3 loop is CASGWVSSYNEQFF. The CDR3 DNA reads TGCGCCAGTGGTTGGGTTAGCTCCTACAATGAGCAGTTCTTC.

A few counts support this clone. J is TRBJ2-7 and V is TRBV4-2, with D unclear. The CDR3 is 13 amino acids. CDR1 and CDR2 from the germline V gene are LGHNA and YNFKEQ. Trimming removed 0 bases at V and 6 bases at J, with 9 bases between. CDR3 bases: TGTGCCAGCAGCCAAGAATCACCGGTCGAGCAGTACTTC. Its translation: CASSQESPVEQYF.

This sequence joins TRBV18 and TRBJ2-3, with TRBD2 identical over 11 bases. V was pared by 3 bases and J by 3 bases, with 5 bases of the junction left unmatched. There are 16 residues in the CDR3. CDR1 and CDR2 from the germline V gene are KGHSH and LQKENI. This CDR3 is CASSPLASGRTDTQYF. The DNA of the CDR3 is TGTGCCAGCTCACCCTTGGCTAGCGGGAGGACAGATACGCAGTATTTT.

This clone was observed a handful of times. The chain employs TRBV28 and TRBJ2-4; TRBD1 might be the D (5 bases). This CDR3 is built from 14 residues. Germline lookup yields CDR1 MDHEN and CDR2 SYDVKM. Trimming shortened V by 5 bases and J by 2 bases, and 10 bases separated the two germline ends. The CDR3 is CASSSRVPKNIQYF. The CDR3 nucleotides are TGTGCCAGCAGTAGCAGGGTTCCCAAAAACATTCAGTACTTC.

This sequence joins TRBV9 and TRBJ2-7; maybe TRBD1 (5 bases). The CDR3 spans 14 residues. V was pared by 1 base and J by 6 bases, with 14 bases between. CDR1 and CDR2 from the germline V gene are SGDLS and YYNGEE. Here the CDR3 reads CASSVKGSSAEQYF. The DNA for the CDR3 is TGTGCCAGCAGCGTAAAGGGGTCCTCGGCCGAGCAGTACTTC.

This chain uses TRBV28 with TRBJ1-2; weak D call: TRBD1 (5 bases). The CDR3 runs 14 residues. From germline, CDR1 is MDHEN and CDR2 SYDVKM. Trimming removed 6 bases at V and 8 bases at J, with 19 bases between. CDR3 bases: TGTGCCAGCAGCACCCGGACACGTTCATCCGGCTACACCTTC. This sequence encodes CASSTRTRSSGYTF.